This T cell receptor (beta chain) was identified during a study of neurological immune-mediated disorders. Findings and limits, study-wide: While HTLV-1-associated myelopathy showed the greatest TCR clonal expansion, multiple sclerosis showed the least, falling below healthy controls.

V was cut by 5 bases and J by 0 bases, with 14 bases left in between. CDR1 is SGHVS, CDR2 FNYEAQ, per germline. The CDR3 is 16 residues long. The sample holds many counts of this clonotype. Its antigen is not identified. The cDNA came from 5'RACE with 10-nucleotide random UMIs. The authors obtained over 200 million TCR-beta sequences from 15-18 subjects per sequencing run. In TCRdb, the 5' RACE reads were re-called with MiXCR into one record per CDR3 protein. The profile covers about 57,000 distinct CDR3 sequences, with 9.5% to 15% appearing a single time and about 10% taken by the ten largest. This chain joins TRBV7-6 and TRBJ1-3; a possible D gene is TRBD1 (6 bases). The sequencing sample was made of PBMCs. The sequence was collected from a woman aged 60-75 years with HTLV-1-associated myelopathy (HAM/TSP). CDR3 DNA sequence: TGTGCCAGCAGCCGAGGGGGGCTAAACTCTGGAAACACCATATATTTT. Translation: CASSRGGLNSGNTIYF.